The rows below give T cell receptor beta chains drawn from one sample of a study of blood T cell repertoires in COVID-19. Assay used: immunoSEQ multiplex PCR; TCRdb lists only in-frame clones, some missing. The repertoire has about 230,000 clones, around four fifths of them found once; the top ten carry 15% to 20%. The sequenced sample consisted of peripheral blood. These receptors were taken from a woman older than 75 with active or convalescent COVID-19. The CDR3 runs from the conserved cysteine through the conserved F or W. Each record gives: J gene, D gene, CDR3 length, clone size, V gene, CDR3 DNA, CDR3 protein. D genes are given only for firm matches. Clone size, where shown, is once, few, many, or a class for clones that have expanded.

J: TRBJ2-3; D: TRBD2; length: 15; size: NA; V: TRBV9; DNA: TGTGCCAGCAGCGTTGCGGGAGTGGACACAGATACGCAGTATTTT; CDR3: CASSVAGVDTDTQYF
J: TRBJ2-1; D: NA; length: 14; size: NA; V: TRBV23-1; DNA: TGCGCCGTCCCGGCGGCTACTAATCAATATGAGCAGTTCTTC; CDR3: CAVPAATNQYEQFF
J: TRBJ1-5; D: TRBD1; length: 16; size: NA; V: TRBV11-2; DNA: TGTGCCAGCAGCTTAGCGTCCGGGACAGGGTCCCAGCCCCAGCATTTT; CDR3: CASSLASGTGSQPQHF
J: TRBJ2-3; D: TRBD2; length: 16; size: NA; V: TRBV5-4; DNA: TGTGCCAGCAGCTTCGGGACTAGCAGCGGTATAGATACGCAGTATTTT; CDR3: CASSFGTSSGIDTQYF
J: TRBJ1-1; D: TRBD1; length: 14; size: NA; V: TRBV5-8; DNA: TGTGCCAGCAGCTTGGGACAGGGGAGGACTGAAGCTTTCTTT; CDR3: CASSLGQGRTEAFF
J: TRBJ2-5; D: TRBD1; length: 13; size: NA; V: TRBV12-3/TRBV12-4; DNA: TGTGCCAGCAGTTCGGGACAGGGGAAGACCCAGTACTTC; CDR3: CASSSGQGKTQYF
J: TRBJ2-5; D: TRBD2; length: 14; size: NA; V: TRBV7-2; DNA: TGTGCCAGCACCCCAGCGGGAAACGGGGAGACCCAGTACTTC; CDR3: CASTPAGNGETQYF
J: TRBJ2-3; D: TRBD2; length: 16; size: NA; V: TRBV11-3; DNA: TGTGCCAGCAGCTTAAGGGGCGGGAGATCTGCAGATACGCAGTATTTT; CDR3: CASSLRGGRSADTQYF
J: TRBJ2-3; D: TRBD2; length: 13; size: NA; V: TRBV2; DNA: TGTGCCACAGGCGGGACTAGCGAGGATACGCAGTATTTT; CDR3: CATGGTSEDTQYF
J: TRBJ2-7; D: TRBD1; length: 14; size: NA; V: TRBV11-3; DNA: TGTGCCAGCAGCTTGACAGGGGAAGCCTACGAGCAGTACTTC; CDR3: CASSLTGEAYEQYF
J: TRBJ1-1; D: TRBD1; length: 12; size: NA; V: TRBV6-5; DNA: TGTGCCAGCAGTTACTCGACAGGGCAAGCTTTCTTT; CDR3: CASSYSTGQAFF
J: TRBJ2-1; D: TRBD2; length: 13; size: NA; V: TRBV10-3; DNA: TGTGCCATTACTAGCGGGAGTTTGAATGAGCAGTTCTTC; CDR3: CAITSGSLNEQFF
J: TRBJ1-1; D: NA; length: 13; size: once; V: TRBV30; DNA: TGTGCCTGGGGCGCCGGGGGTAACACTGAAGCTTTCTTT; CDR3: CAWGAGGNTEAFF
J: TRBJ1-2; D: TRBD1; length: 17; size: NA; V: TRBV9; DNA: TGTGCCAGCAGCGTAGCCTTCCGGACAGGAGGTAACTATGGCTACACCTTC; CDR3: CASSVAFRTGGNYGYTF
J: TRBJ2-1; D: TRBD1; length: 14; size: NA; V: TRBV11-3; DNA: TGTGCCAGCAGCTTGCCAGGGGGCTTAAGTGAGCAGTTCTTC; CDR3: CASSLPGGLSEQFF
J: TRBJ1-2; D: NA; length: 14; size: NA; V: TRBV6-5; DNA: TGTGCCAGCAGGGGTCTTAAGGGAGGATATGGCTACACCTTC; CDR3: CASRGLKGGYGYTF
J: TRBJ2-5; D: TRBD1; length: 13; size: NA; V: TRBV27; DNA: TGTGCCAGCAGACAGACAGGGATGGAGACCCAGTACTTC; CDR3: CASRQTGMETQYF
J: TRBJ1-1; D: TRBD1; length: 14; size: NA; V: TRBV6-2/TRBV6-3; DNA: TGTGCCAGCAGTTCCCACAGGGGAGAGACTGAAGCTTTCTTT; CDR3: CASSSHRGETEAFF
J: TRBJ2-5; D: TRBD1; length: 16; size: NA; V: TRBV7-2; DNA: TGTGCCAGCAGCTCGAGGACAGGGATGGGCCGAGAGACCCAGTACTTC; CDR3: CASSSRTGMGRETQYF
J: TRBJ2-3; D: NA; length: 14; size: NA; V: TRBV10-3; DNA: TGTGCCATCAGTGACAGCGTCGGTAGCGATACGCAGTATTTT; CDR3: CAISDSVGSDTQYF
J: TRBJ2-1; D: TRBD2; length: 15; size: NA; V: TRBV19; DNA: TGTGCCAGTAGTATGGGTGGGACTAGCGTCTATGAGCAGTTCTTC; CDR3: CASSMGGTSVYEQFF
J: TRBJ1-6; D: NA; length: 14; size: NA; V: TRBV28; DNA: TGTGCCAGCGGCGGGGGCAGGGGTATTTCACCCCTCCACTTT; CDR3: CASGGGRGISPLHF
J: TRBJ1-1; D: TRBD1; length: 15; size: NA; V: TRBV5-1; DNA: TGCGCCAGCAGCACCAGGACAGGGTTGGTCACTGAAGCTTTCTTT; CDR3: CASSTRTGLVTEAFF
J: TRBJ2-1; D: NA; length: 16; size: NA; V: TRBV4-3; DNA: TGCGCCAGCAGCCCCACGGGGAGTTTTAAGGACAGTGAGCAGTTCTTC; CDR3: CASSPTGSFKDSEQFF
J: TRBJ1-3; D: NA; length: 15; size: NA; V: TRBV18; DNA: TGTGCCAGCTCACCAAAAGGGGACTCTGGAAACACCATATATTTT; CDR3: CASSPKGDSGNTIYF
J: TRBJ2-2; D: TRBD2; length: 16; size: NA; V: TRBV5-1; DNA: TGCGCCAGCAGCTTCGGACTAGCGGGTTCCACCGGGGAGCTGTTTTTT; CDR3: CASSFGLAGSTGELFF
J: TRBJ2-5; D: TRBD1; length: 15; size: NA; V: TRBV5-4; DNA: TGTGCCAGCAGCTCGGACAGGGGCGCAGGAGAGACCCAGTACTTC; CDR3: CASSSDRGAGETQYF
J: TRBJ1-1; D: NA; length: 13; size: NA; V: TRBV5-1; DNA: TGCGCCAGCAGCCCGACAGGGAACACTGAAGCTTTCTTT; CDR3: CASSPTGNTEAFF
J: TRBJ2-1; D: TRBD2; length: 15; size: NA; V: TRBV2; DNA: TGTGCCAGCAGGGGACTAGCGGGGATCCACAATGAGCAGTTCTTC; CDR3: CASRGLAGIHNEQFF
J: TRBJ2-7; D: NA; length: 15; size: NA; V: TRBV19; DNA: TGTGCCAGTAGTATAGTTAGGGGCCCTACCTACGAGCAGTACTTC; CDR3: CASSIVRGPTYEQYF
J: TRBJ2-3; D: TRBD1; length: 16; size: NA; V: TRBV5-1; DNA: TGCGCCAGCAGCGCCGGACAGGCGTTTCCCACAGATACGCAGTATTTT; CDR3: CASSAGQAFPTDTQYF
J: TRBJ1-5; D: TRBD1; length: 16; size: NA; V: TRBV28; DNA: TGTGCCAGCAGTTCCAACCGACAGGGCTTGGGTCAGCCCCAGCATTTT; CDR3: CASSSNRQGLGQPQHF
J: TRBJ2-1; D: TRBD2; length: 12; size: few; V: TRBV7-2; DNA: TGCTCGACTAGCGGGAGGGCCAATGAGCAGTTCTTC; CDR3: CSTSGRANEQFF
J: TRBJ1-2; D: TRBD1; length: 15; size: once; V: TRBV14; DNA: TGTGCCAGCAGCCAAAACCCGGGACAGGGGGGTGGCTACACCTTC; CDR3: CASSQNPGQGGGYTF
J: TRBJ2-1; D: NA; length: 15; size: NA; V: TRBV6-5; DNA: TGTGCCAGCAGTTACGGCCCAAGCTCCTACAATGAGCAGTTCTTC; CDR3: CASSYGPSSYNEQFF
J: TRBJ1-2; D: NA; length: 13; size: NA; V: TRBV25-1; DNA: TGTGCCAGCAGTGATAACACGGGGTATGGCTACACCTTC; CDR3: CASSDNTGYGYTF
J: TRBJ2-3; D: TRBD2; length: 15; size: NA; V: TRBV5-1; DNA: TGCGCCAGCAAAACATCTAGCGGTACCACAGATACGCAGTATTTT; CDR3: CASKTSSGTTDTQYF
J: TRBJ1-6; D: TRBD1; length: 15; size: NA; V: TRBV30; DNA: TGTGCCTGGAGACCCCCGGACAGGGGGAATTCACCCCTCCACTTT; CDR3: CAWRPPDRGNSPLHF
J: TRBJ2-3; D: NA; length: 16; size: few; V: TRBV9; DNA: TGTGCCAGCAGCGTAGCAGATGGCAGGGTAGCAGATACGCAGTATTTT; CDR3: CASSVADGRVADTQYF
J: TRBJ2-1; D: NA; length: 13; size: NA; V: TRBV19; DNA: TGTGCAACGCAGGGCAGGGGCTACAATGAGCAGTTCTTC; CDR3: CATQGRGYNEQFF
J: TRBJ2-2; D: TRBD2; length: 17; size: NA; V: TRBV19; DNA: TGTGCCAGTACCCCTGCCGGGACTAGCGGGAAGACCGGGGAGCTGTTTTTT; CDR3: CASTPAGTSGKTGELFF
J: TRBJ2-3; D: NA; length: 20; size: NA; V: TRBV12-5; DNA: TGTGCTAGTGGCCAAAAGTACCGGGACACACATCAGTCTAGCACAGATACGCAGTATTTT; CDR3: CASGQKYRDTHQSSTDTQYF
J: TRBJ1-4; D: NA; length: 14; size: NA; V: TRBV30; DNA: TGTGCCTGGAGGGCCCAGGGACTGAGTGAAAAACTGTTTTTT; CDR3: CAWRAQGLSEKLFF
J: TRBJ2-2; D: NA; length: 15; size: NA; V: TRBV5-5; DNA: TGTGCCAGCAGGCGGGGTACAGCGAACACCGGGGAGCTGTTTTTT; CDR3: CASRRGTANTGELFF
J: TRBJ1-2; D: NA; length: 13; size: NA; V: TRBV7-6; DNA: TGTGCCAGCAGCCCACAGGGTAACTATGGCTACACCTTC; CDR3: CASSPQGNYGYTF
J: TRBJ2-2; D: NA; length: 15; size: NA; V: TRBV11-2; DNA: TGTGCCAGCAGCTTAAATCCAGCGGACACCGGGGAGCTGTTTTTT; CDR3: CASSLNPADTGELFF
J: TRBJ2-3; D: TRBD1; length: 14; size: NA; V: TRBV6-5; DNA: TGTGCCAGCACCGACGGACAGGTCGCAGATACGCAGTATTTT; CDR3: CASTDGQVADTQYF
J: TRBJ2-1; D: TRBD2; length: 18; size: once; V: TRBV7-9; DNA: TGTGCCAGCAGCTTAAGGGCTAGCGGGAGGAGCTCCTACAATGAGCAGTTCTTC; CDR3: CASSLRASGRSSYNEQFF
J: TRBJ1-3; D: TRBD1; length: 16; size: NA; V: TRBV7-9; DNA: TGTGCCAGCAGCTCCCCGGGGACAGGGCACGGAAACACCATATATTTT; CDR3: CASSSPGTGHGNTIYF